This T cell receptor beta chain was retrieved from a study of T cell changes during pregnancy in multiple sclerosis. In germline, CDR1 is LNHNV, CDR2 YYDKDF (reference sequence). The CDR3 totals 13 residues. V lost 9 bases and J lost 0, with 12 bases in between. Some clones are missing from TCRdb's copy, which holds only in-frame ones; the method was immunoSEQ multiplex PCR. Of some 40,000 clones in the sample, about nine tenths are singletons; the top ten hold 4.7%. This TCR derives from a female donor in good health, enrolled as a control in a pregnancy study. The chain combines TRBV15 with TRBJ2-7; a weak D match, TRBD1 (6 bases). Specimen: peripheral blood, collected in the second trimester of pregnancy. CDR3 region: CATGTTSSYEQYF. CDR3 coding DNA: TGTGCCACGGGGACAACTAGCTCCTACGAGCAGTACTTC.